The entry below describes one T cell receptor beta chain. The CD8+ and CD4+ T cells were negatively isolated, with the TEMRA cells enriched by FACS. Trimming took 3 bases from V and 7 from J; bases not matched to a gene: 5. CDR1 is SGHTA, CDR2 FQGNSA, per germline. This CDR3 comprises 14 residues. This sample stems from a study of CD8 T cells in Susac syndrome. cDNA came from about 0.5 to 1 ug RNA primed by random hexamers. TCR beta CDR3 was amplified by immunoSEQ multiplex PCR. This amplification extended across 54 Vbeta and 13 Jbeta segments. TCRdb re-derived calls from the immunoSEQ multiplex PCR reads in MiXCR, one entry per CDR3 protein. The data contain some 300,000 distinct CDR3 sequences, 89% of them singletons.

This TCR was sampled from a human donor with multiple sclerosis. The sequenced sample was CD8+ T cells from PBMCs. V gene TRBV7-2 combines with J gene TRBJ2-1; 8 bases are shared with TRBD2. The CDR3, as DNA: TGTGCCAGCAGCTTTGAGCGGGAGTGGAATGAGCAGTTCTTC. Residues: CASSFEREWNEQFF.